Listed here is a single T cell receptor beta chain. Its target is unknown. This sample was taken from a study of graft-versus-host responses after intestinal transplantation. Study context: Grafts were multivisceral, liver-intestinal, or isolated intestinal. Induction using anti-thymocyte globulin, followed by tacrolimus and steroids for about 3 years, was given to all recipients. Notes on the study in general: Recipient marrow harbored GvH clones, some of which surfaced first in ileum or blood. Patients who carried graft-donor T cell macrochimerism also had high graft-versus-host to host-versus-graft clonal ratios in their allografts.

Clones were sequenced by immunoSEQ multiplex PCR, and TCRdb holds only the in-frame ones, with some missing. The sample lists 12,000 to 15,000 clones; over 85% were seen once. In germline, CDR1 is KGHSH, CDR2 LQKENI. The V segment lost 3 bases and the J segment 0 bases; nucleotides outside the gene matches: 12. This CDR3 comprises 18 residues. Here the sequenced sample was PBMCs, taken 9 days after transplant. This rearrangement joins TRBV18 to TRBJ2-3, with 7 positions matching TRBD2. The receptor was isolated from a human patient who received an intestinal transplant, so some T cells may come from the graft donor. CDR3 sequence: CASSPPWRENPSTDTQYF. Here the CDR3 DNA reads TGTGCCAGCTCACCCCCCTGGCGGGAGAACCCTAGCACAGATACGCAGTATTTT.